The source of this T cell receptor (beta chain) is a study of T cell responses to AZD1222 COVID-19 vaccine. General study results and limits: Across the whole spike, CD4 TCRs peaked at regions 160-218 and 743-854. Mostly white British, mostly female donors; authors suggested clonal diversity may be underestimated. Unmutated variant regions reportedly attract nearly half of all spike-specific TCRs.

The protocol was immunoSEQ multiplex PCR, while the TCRdb copy is restricted to in-frame clones and leaves out a portion. The sample records tens of thousands of clones, over 75% being singletons. The germline V gene encodes CDR1 MDHEN and CDR2 SYDVKM. V was clipped by 6 bases and J by 2 bases, with 10 bases between them. The CDR3 covers 13 residues. With respect to this clone: The target antigen is unknown.

Pooling covered second doses at about 4 or about 12 weeks. This chain joins TRBV28 and TRBJ1-2, with D hard to call. This TCR derives from an adult who received the AZD1222 COVID-19 vaccine. This specimen was peripheral blood, taken 28 days after the second AZD1222 dose. The CDR3 DNA reads TGTGCCAGCAGATACGACGGAAACTATGGCTACACCTTC. Translated, it gives CASRYDGNYGYTF.